These T cell receptor beta chains were read from a single sample in a study of CD4 T cells in relation to SARS-CoV-2 and coronaviruses. Measured with immunoSEQ multiplex PCR; TCRdb has only the in-frame clones, and not every one. In the table there are about 54,000 clones, roughly nine tenths of which are singletons. The specimen sequenced was naive CD4+ T cells from PBMCs. These receptors all stem from an adult with COVID-19. The CDR3 runs from the conserved cysteine through the conserved F or W. D genes are given only for firm matches. Only some rows state a clone size, as once, few, many or a class for expanded clones.

d_call j_call clone_size v_call cdr3_nt cdr3_aa
- TRBJ2-7 - TRBV28 TGTGCCAGCAGAGGGGGTGGGTCCCAATACGAGCAGTACTTC CASRGGGSQYEQYF
TRBD1 TRBJ2-7 few TRBV2 TGTGCCAGCCAGACAGGGGCCCCTCGGGAGCAGTACTTC CASQTGAPREQYF
TRBD1 TRBJ2-7 - TRBV6-5 TGTGCCAGCAGAAGGACAGGGGGAGGCGAGCAGTACTTC CASRRTGGGEQYF
- TRBJ2-7 once TRBV9 TGTGCCAGCAGTACTAGTCGGTACGGCGAGCAGTACTTC CASSTSRYGEQYF
- TRBJ1-4 - TRBV2 TGTGCCAGCAGCCCGCGGCCAAGGTCGGAAAAACTGTTTTTT CASSPRPRSEKLFF
- TRBJ1-4 - TRBV12-1 TGTGCCAGCAGCTACCGTCCGGGGCCGGCTTGGGCAACTAATGAAAAACTGTTTTTT CASSYRPGPAWATNEKLFF
- TRBJ2-5 - TRBV18 TGTGCCAGCTCACGTACCCCACAAGAGACCCAGTACTTC CASSRTPQETQYF
- TRBJ1-2 - TRBV5-1 TGCGCCAGCAGCTCGACTAGCCCATATGGCTACACCTTC CASSSTSPYGYTF
- TRBJ2-1 once TRBV27 TGTGCCAGCAGTTTCAGTGGATCCTACAATGAGCAGTTCTTC CASSFSGSYNEQFF
TRBD2 TRBJ2-3 - TRBV3-1/TRBV3-2 TGTGCCAGCAGCAGGGGAGGGGGCACAGATACGCAGTATTTT CASSRGGGTDTQYF
- TRBJ1-5 - TRBV12-3/TRBV12-4 TGTGCCAGCAGTGCTAGTAGCAATCAGCCCCAGCATTTT CASSASSNQPQHF
- TRBJ2-5 - TRBV7-2 TGTGCCAGCAGCCGTCAGATTAGGCAAGCCCAGTACTTC CASSRQIRQAQYF
TRBD1 TRBJ2-3 - TRBV10-3 TGTGCCATCCGGGACAGGGTCGCAGATACGCAGTATTTT CAIRDRVADTQYF
- TRBJ1-1 - TRBV18 TGTGCCAGCTCACCATTATACAAGAACACTGAAGCTTTCTTT CASSPLYKNTEAFF
- TRBJ2-7 - TRBV2 TGTGCCAGCACTCGGGGGTACGAGCAGTACTTC CASTRGYEQYF
TRBD1 TRBJ2-7 - TRBV20-1 TGCAGTGCTAGTAGCCTGACAGGGATGCCCTACGAGCAGTACTTC CSASSLTGMPYEQYF
- TRBJ2-7 - TRBV7-9 TGTGCCAGCAGCTTATCCCCCACGACAGGATCCTACGAGCAGTACTTC CASSLSPTTGSYEQYF
- TRBJ2-1 - TRBV15 TGTGCCACCAGCAGACCTATCTTAGCGGATGGCTACAATGAGCAGTTCTTC CATSRPILADGYNEQFF
TRBD1 TRBJ2-6 - TRBV19 TGTGCCAGTAGTATTTGGACAGGGGGCTCTGGGGCCAACGTCCTGACTTTC CASSIWTGGSGANVLTF
TRBD1 TRBJ2-7 once TRBV4-1 TGCGCCAGCAGCCAGGCTCCGGGACAGAGCTCCTACGAGCAGTACTTC CASSQAPGQSSYEQYF
TRBD1 TRBJ1-5 - TRBV19 TGTGCCAGTAGCTCATACCAGGCGGACAGGGGCAATCAGCCCCAGCATTTT CASSSYQADRGNQPQHF
TRBD1 TRBJ1-6 - TRBV28 TGTGCCAGCACCCCGGGACAGGGACCTTCTAATTCACCCCTCCACTTT CASTPGQGPSNSPLHF
TRBD2 TRBJ2-2 - TRBV7-3 TGTGCCAGCAGCTCGCGGGAGCGGAACACCGGGGAGCTGTTTTTT CASSSRERNTGELFF
- TRBJ2-5 once TRBV5-5 TGTGCCAGCAGCTTGCTACAGAAAGAGACCCAGTACTTC CASSLLQKETQYF
- TRBJ2-6 - TRBV7-3 TGTGCCAGCAGCTTACGGAGGTCGGGGGCCAACGTCCTGACTTTC CASSLRRSGANVLTF
TRBD1 TRBJ2-2 - TRBV7-3 TGTGCCAGCAGCCTCCTGACAGGGTACTCCGGGGAGCTGTTTTTT CASSLLTGYSGELFF
- TRBJ2-6 - TRBV6-5 TGTGCCAGCGGGAGAAACTCTGGGGCCAACGTCCTGACTTTC CASGRNSGANVLTF
- TRBJ2-1 - TRBV18 TGTGCCAGCTCACCACGGAGGCTCGATGAGCAGTTCTTC CASSPRRLDEQFF
TRBD2 TRBJ2-3 - TRBV7-3 TGTGCCAGCAGCTTATGGGCCCGGCGGGAGGCGACAGATACGCAGTATTTT CASSLWARREATDTQYF
TRBD2 TRBJ2-1 - TRBV24-1 TGTGCCACCAGTGACCGCTCGACTAGCGGGACCTACAATGAGCAGTTCTTC CATSDRSTSGTYNEQFF
- TRBJ1-4 - TRBV20-1 TGCAGTGCTAGTGATCCTTTGTCAGGCCGCAGTCGAGGTGAAAAACTGTTTTTT CSASDPLSGRSRGEKLFF
- TRBJ2-1 - TRBV30 TGTGCCTGGAACGGGGGGCTCGGTTACAATGAGCAGTTCTTC CAWNGGLGYNEQFF
- TRBJ1-1 - TRBV9 TGTGCCAGCAGCGTAGCGGGGGGCAGGGGCGCGAACACTGAAGCTTTCTTT CASSVAGGRGANTEAFF
TRBD1 TRBJ2-7 - TRBV28 TGTGCCAGCAGTTTATCGACAGGGTGGTCCTACGAGCAGTACTTC CASSLSTGWSYEQYF
TRBD2 TRBJ2-7 - TRBV6-2/TRBV6-3 TGTGCCAGCAGTCGCAGGCTGACTAGCGGTAGAGAGCAGTACTTC CASSRRLTSGREQYF
- TRBJ2-1 - TRBV13 TGTGCCAGCAGCCTTTGGCGGGAGCAGTTCTTC CASSLWREQFF